The rows below give T cell receptor beta chains drawn from one sample of a study of T cell responses to AZD1222 COVID-19 vaccine. Libraries were prepared by immunoSEQ multiplex PCR; TCRdb keeps only in-frame clonotypes and omits some of them. The sample records some 140,000 clones, 90% being singletons. The starting material was peripheral blood, obtained on day 0 of AZD1222 vaccination. The receptors come from an adult in good health. Both conserved end residues are part of each CDR3. A D gene is named only where the DNA matches it firmly. Not every row has a clone size; where given, it reads once, few, many or a size class.

clone size	V gene	J gene	D gene	CDR3 DNA	CDR3 protein
-	TRBV6-5	TRBJ1-2	-	TGTGCCAGCAGTTACCCCATACACGCGGGGGATGGCTACACCTTC	CASSYPIHAGDGYTF
-	TRBV5-5	TRBJ1-1	-	TGTGCCAGCAGCTTGGATCTTTTCGGAACTGAAGCTTTCTTT	CASSLDLFGTEAFF
-	TRBV30	TRBJ2-1	-	TGTGCCTGGAGTGCCGGGACCATCGTTAATGAGCAGTTCTTC	CAWSAGTIVNEQFF
-	TRBV2	TRBJ2-1	-	TGTGCCAGCAGTGAAGGCCGGGACCAGAAGTTCTTC	CASSEGRDQKFF
-	TRBV5-1	TRBJ1-1	-	TGCGCCAGCAGCTTGGGTTCCCGGGGGGACACTGAAGCTTTCTTT	CASSLGSRGDTEAFF
-	TRBV27	TRBJ1-2	-	TGTGCCAGCAGTTTATCCCGGGGTTACAACTATGGCTACACCTTC	CASSLSRGYNYGYTF
-	TRBV18	TRBJ1-5	TRBD1	TGTGCCAGCTCACCCCCGGGACAGGGGCGCAATCAGCCCCAGCATTTT	CASSPPGQGRNQPQHF
once	TRBV13	TRBJ1-3	-	TGTGCCAGCAGCTTAGGCCCAGGGGCTGGAAACACCATATATTTT	CASSLGPGAGNTIYF
-	TRBV9	TRBJ2-2	-	TGTGCCAGCAGCGTAGTGGTAAACACCGGGGAGCTGTTTTTT	CASSVVVNTGELFF
-	TRBV2	TRBJ1-1	-	TGTGCCAGCTGGGGTTTTAATAGCACTGAAGCTTTCTTT	CASWGFNSTEAFF
-	TRBV19	TRBJ1-1	TRBD1	TGTGCCAGTAGTTTTGACAGGGAGAACACTGAAGCTTTCTTT	CASSFDRENTEAFF
-	TRBV12-3/TRBV12-4	TRBJ1-6	-	TGTGCCAGCAGTTTGTCTTCACCCCTCCACTTT	CASSLSSPLHF
-	TRBV24-1	TRBJ2-2	-	TGTGCCACCCGCGGGCCCTCGGGCGGGGAGCTGTTTTTT	CATRGPSGGELFF
-	TRBV5-1	TRBJ1-1	TRBD1	TGCGCCAGCACCGGGGACAGGGGGAACACTGAAGCTTTCTTT	CASTGDRGNTEAFF
-	TRBV6-5	TRBJ1-3	-	TGTGCCAGCACCGAGGGTAGTTGGGGGAACACCATATATTTT	CASTEGSWGNTIYF
-	TRBV24-1	TRBJ1-1	-	TGTGCCACCAGGGTGAACTCGAACACTGAAGCTTTCTTT	CATRVNSNTEAFF
-	TRBV10-3	TRBJ2-7	TRBD1	TGTGCCATCAGTGATGCCGGGACAGGGAGGGACGAGCAGTACTTC	CAISDAGTGRDEQYF